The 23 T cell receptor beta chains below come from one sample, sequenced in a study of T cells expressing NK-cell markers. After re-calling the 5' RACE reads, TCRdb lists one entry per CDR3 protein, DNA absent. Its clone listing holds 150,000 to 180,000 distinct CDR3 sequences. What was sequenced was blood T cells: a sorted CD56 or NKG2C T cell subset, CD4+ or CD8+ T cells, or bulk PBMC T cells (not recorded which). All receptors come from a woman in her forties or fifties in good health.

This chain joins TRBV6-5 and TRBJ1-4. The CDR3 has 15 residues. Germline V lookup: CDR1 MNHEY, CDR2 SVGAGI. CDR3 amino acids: CASSDRDSANEKLFF.

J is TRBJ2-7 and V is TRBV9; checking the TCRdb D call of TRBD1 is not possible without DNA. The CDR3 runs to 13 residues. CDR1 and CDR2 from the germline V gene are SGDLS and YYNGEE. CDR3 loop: CASSLGPGEEQYF.

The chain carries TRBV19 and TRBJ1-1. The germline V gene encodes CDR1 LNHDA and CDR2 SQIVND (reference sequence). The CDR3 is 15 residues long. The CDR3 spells CATSIGGGLDTEAFF.

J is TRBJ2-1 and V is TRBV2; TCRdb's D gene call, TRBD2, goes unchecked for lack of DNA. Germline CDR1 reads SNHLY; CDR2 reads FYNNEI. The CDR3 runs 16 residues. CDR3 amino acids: CASSAGLANTYNEQFF.

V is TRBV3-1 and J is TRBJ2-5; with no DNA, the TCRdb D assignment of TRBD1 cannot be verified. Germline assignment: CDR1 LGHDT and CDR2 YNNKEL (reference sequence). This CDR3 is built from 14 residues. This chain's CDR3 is CASSPEDTIETQYF.

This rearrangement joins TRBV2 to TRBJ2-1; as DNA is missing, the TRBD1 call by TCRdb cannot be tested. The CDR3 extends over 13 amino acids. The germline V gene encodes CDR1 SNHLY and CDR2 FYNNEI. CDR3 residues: CASSIAGANEQFF. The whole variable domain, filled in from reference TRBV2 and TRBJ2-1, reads EPEVTQTPSHQVTQMGQEVILRCVPISNHLYFYWYRQILGQKVEFLVSFYNNEISEKSEIFDDQFSVERPDGSNFTLKIRSTKLEDSAMYFCASSIAGANEQFFGPGTRLTVL.

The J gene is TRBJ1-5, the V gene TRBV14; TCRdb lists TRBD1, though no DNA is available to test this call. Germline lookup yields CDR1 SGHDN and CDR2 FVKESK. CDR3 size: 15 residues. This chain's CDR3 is CASSQGGMDHQPQHF.

The CDR3 is CASSSTSGQYTYNEQFF. The chain uses TRBV7-9 and TRBJ2-1; no DNA is available, so the TRBD1 call from TCRdb remains unchecked. Germline V gives CDR1 SEHNR, CDR2 FQNEAQ (reference sequence). The CDR3 is made up of 17 amino acids. Full variable domain (missing parts from reference TRBV7-9 and TRBJ2-1): DTGVSQNPRHKITKRGQNVTFRCDPISEHNRLYWYRQTLGQGPEFLTYFQNEAQLEKSRLLSDRFSAERPKGSFSTLEIQRTEQGDSAMYLCASSSTSGQYTYNEQFFGPGTRLTVL.

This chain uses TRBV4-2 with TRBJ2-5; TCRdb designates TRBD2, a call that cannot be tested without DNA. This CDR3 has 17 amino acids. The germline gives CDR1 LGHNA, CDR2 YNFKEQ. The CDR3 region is CASSQGLAGGDQETQYF.

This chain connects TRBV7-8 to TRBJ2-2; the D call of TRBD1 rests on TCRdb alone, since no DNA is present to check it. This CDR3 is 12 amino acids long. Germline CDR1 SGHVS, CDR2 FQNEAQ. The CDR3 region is CASFWGRGELFF.

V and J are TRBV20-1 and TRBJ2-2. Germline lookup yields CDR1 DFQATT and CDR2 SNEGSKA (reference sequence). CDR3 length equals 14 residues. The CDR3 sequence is CSAIGLRNTGELFF.

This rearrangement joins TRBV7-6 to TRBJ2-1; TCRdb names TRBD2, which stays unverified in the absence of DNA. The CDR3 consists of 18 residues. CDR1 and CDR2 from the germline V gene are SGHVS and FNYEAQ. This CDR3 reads CASSPTGSSGSRHNEQFF.

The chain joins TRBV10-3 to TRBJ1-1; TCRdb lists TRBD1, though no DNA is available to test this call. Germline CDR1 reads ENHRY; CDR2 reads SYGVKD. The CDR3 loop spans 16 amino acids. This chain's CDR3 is CAIRPSVGQGNTEAFF.

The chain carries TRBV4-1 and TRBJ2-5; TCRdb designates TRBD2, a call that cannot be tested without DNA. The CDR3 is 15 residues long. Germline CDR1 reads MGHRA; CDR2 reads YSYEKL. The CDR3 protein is CASSQGGRAQETQYF.

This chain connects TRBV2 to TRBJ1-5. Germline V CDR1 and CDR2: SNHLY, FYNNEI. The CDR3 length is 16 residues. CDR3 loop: CASSESWVFSNQPQHF.

CDR3 loop: CATNNREQTEAFF. The rearrangement links TRBV24-1 to TRBJ1-1; the TCRdb call, TRBD1, lacks DNA for checking. This CDR3 comprises 13 residues. Germline V CDR1 and CDR2: KGHDR, SFDVKD.

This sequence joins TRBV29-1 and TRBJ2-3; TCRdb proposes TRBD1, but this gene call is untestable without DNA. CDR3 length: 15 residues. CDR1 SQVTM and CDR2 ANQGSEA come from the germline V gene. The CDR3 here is CSVDAVRGLSDTQYF.

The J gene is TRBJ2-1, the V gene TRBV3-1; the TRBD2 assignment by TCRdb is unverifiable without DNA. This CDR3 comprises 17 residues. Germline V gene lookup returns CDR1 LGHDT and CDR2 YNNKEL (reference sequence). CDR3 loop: CASSQDEALAGANEQFF.

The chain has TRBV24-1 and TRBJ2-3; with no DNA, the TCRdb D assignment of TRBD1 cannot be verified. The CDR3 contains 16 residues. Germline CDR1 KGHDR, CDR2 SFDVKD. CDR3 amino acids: CATSDFDSENGDTQYF.

The CDR3 loop is CASSLGGRVVRDTEAFF. V is TRBV5-1 and J is TRBJ1-1. Germline V CDR1 and CDR2: SGHRS, YFSETQ. This CDR3 is built from 17 residues.

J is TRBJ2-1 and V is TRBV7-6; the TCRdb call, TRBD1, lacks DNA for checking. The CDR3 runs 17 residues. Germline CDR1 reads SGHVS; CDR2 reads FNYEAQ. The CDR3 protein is CASSNPRGQVLDNEQFF. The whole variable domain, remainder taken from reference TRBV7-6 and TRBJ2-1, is GAGVSQSPRYKVTKRGQDVALRCDPISGHVSLYWYRQALGQGPEFLTYFNYEAQQDKSGLPNDRFSAERPEGSISTLTIQRTEQRDSAMYRCASSNPRGQVLDNEQFFGPGTRLTVL.

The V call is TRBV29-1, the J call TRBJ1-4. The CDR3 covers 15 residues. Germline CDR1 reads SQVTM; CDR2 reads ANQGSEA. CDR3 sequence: CSVRTQTLTNEKLFF.

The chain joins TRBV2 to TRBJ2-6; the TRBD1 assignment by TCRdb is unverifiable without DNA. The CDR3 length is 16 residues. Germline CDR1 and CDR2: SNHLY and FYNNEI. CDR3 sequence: CAARDRDSSGANVLTF.